What follows are 8 T cell receptor beta chains derived from one specimen sequenced in a study of T cell responses to AZD1222 COVID-19 vaccine. Sequenced by immunoSEQ multiplex PCR; TCRdb stores in-frame clones only, minus some. The table records approximately 150,000 clones, almost 95% of them present only once. Sequences were derived from peripheral blood, sampled on day 0 of AZD1222 vaccination. The receptors originated from an adult in good health.

The chain employs TRBV6-5 and TRBJ1-1; D gene unclear. CDR1 is MNHEY and CDR2 is SVGAGI in the germline V gene. Trimming took 6 bases from V and 2 from J, leaving 7 bases between them. The CDR3 is made up of 12 amino acids. CDR3 sequence reads: CASSHSNTEAFF. The CDR3 coding sequence is TGTGCCAGCAGCCATTCCAACACTGAAGCTTTCTTT.

The V call is TRBV9, the J call TRBJ2-3; D not certain. Germline-derived CDR1 and CDR2 are SGDLS and YYNGEE. V was pared by 4 bases and J by 3 bases, with 18 bases between. The CDR3 spans 16 residues. The CDR3 DNA follows: TGTGCCAGCAGCCCCTCGGTGGGGTGGGGAACAGATACGCAGTATTTT. As protein: CASSPSVGWGTDTQYF.

CDR3 sequence reads: CASRIRRGGSYNEQFF. The CDR3 coding sequence is TGTGCCAGCAGGATACGGCGGGGGGGCTCCTACAATGAGCAGTTCTTC. This chain uses TRBV27 with TRBJ2-1; TRBD2 matches 9 bases. After removal of 6 bases from V and 0 bases from J, the junction contained 6 bases not matched to a gene. This CDR3 has 16 amino acids. CDR1 is MNHEY and CDR2 is SMNVEV in the germline V gene (reference sequence).

The chain links TRBV4-1 to TRBJ1-4; D unresolved. Trimming cost V 0 bases and J 14 bases, with 16 bases left between them. This CDR3 is built from 14 residues. Germline loops: CDR1 MGHRA, CDR2 YSYEKL. The CDR3 DNA is TGCGCCAGCAGCCAAGATTTGGGCAGTAGTAACCTGTTTTTT. The encoded protein is CASSQDLGSSNLFF.

The chain carries TRBV5-1 and TRBJ1-5, with TRBD1 matching over 7 bases. Unmatched junction bases numbered 6, after V lost 4 bases and J lost 2 bases. Germline assignment: CDR1 SGHRS and CDR2 YFSETQ. CDR3 size: 15 residues. The CDR3 region is CASSLTGTGNQPQHF. CDR3 nucleotide sequence: TGCGCCAGCAGCCTGACAGGGACGGGCAATCAGCCCCAGCATTTT. The full variable domain, in which reference TRBV5-1 and TRBJ1-5 provide the parts outside the CDR3, is KAGVTQTPRYLIKTRGQQVTLSCSPISGHRSVSWYQQTPGQGLQFLFEYFSETQRNKGNFPGRFSGRQFSNSRSEMNVSTLELGDSALYLCASSLTGTGNQPQHFGDGTRLSIL.

The chain links TRBV29-1 to TRBJ1-2, with D perhaps TRBD1 (5 bases). The CDR3 has 15 residues. Trimming removed 7 bases at V and 2 bases at J, with 20 bases between. Germline CDR1 and CDR2: SQVTM and ANQGSEA. The CDR3 is CSATTSGDLNYGYTF. For the CDR3, the DNA is TGCAGCGCAACAACATCGGGGGATTTAAACTATGGCTACACCTTC. Filled out from reference TRBV29-1 and TRBJ1-2, the complete variable domain reads SAVISQKPSRDICQRGTSLTIQCQVDSQVTMMFWYRQQPGQSLTLIATANQGSEATYESGFVIDKFPISRPNLTFSTLTVSNMSPEDSSIYLCSATTSGDLNYGYTFGSGTRLTVV.

The chain couples TRBV10-1 to TRBJ1-1; 8 bases line up with TRBD1. Trimming cost V 3 bases and J 6 bases; bases outside gene matches: 3. This CDR3 is 13 amino acids long. Germline V gene data show CDR1 as WNHNN and CDR2 as SYGVQD (reference sequence). The CDR3 here is CASSDGQGPEAFF. The CDR3 nucleotides read TGCGCCAGCAGTGACGGACAGGGACCTGAAGCTTTCTTT.

J is TRBJ2-5 and V is TRBV28; unclear D gene. The CDR3 contains 10 residues. Between the trimmed V and J ends, which lost 4 bases and 5 bases, there was a span of 2 bases. Per germline, CDR1 MDHEN and CDR2 SYDVKM. The CDR3 DNA reads TGTGCCAGCAGTTCCGAGACCCAGTACTTC. Translating it yields CASSSETQYF.